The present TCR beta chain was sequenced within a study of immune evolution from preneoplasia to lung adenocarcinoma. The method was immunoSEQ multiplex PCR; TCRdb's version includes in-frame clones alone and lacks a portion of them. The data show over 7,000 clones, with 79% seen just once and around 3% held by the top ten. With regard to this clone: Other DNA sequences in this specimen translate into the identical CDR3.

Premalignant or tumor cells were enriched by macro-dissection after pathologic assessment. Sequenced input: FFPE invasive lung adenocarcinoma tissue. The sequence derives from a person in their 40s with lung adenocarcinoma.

The CDR3 loop is CASSTSVGAGFTNEQFF. The DNA of the CDR3 is TGTGCCAGCTCCACATCTGTGGGGGCGGGGTTTACCAATGAGCAGTTCTTC. The chain has TRBV28 and TRBJ2-1; D may match TRBD1 or TRBD2 (6 bases each). The CDR3 spans 17 residues. Trimming pared 8 bases from V and 6 bases from J, leaving 26 bases between. Germline V gene lookup returns CDR1 MDHEN and CDR2 SYDVKM.